Below, 26 T cell receptor beta chains from the same sample are listed, as sequenced in a study of post-analysis software for immune sequencing data. Findings and caveats of the study: Elevated frequency relative to controls characterized 4 or 5 TRBV segments in patients, TRBV5-6, TRBV5-1 and TRBV20-1 among them.

Presence of unique molecular identifiers characterized the TCR beta cDNA libraries. TCRdb re-called the PCR reads with MiXCR, one entry per CDR3 protein. This table has some 450,000 distinct CDR3 sequences, around 40% appearing once. Their antigens are not known. Source material: blood. The source of these receptors is a girl under 18 with multiple sclerosis.

This clonotype has a handful of counts. V usage is TRBV3-1 and J usage is TRBJ1-2; tentatively, D is TRBD1 (6 bases). The V gene's germline CDR1 is LGHDT and CDR2 YNNKEL (reference sequence). V lost 0 bases and J lost 8, with 13 bases in between. CDR3 length: 14 amino acids. The CDR3 reads CASSQETRGGGYTF. CDR3 sequence (DNA): TGTGCCAGCAGCCAAGAAACCAGGGGAGGAGGCTACACCTTC.

The sample holds a few counts of this clonotype. This chain links TRBV29-1 with TRBJ2-1; 9 nucleotides align to TRBD2. V lost 5 bases and J lost 0; bases outside the gene matches: 5. Germline CDR1 reads SQVTM; CDR2 reads ANQGSEA. There are 15 residues in the CDR3. CDR3 nucleotide sequence: TGCAGCGTTACTAGCGGGCCGAGCTCCTACAATGAGCAGTTCTTC. Its protein is CSVTSGPSSYNEQFF.

This clonotype was found a few times. The chain joins TRBV2 to TRBJ2-4; perhaps TRBD2 as D (5 bases). The CDR3 has 12 amino acids. Per germline, CDR1 SNHLY and CDR2 FYNNEI. With 9 bases removed from V and 7 bases from J, the gap between germline ends came to 13 bases. The CDR3 coding sequence is TGTGCCAGTTGGGGAGCACGTAACATTCAGTACTTC. Its translation is CASWGARNIQYF.

The chain has TRBV19 and TRBJ1-5; 8 bases are shared with TRBD1. There are 16 residues in the CDR3. V trimming: 3 bases; J trimming: 1 base; junction bases outside the gene matches: 5. Germline CDR1 reads LNHDA; CDR2 reads SQIVND (reference sequence). The CDR3 spells CASSIGTGGSNQPQHF. The CDR3 DNA reads TGTGCCAGTAGTATCGGGACAGGAGGAAGCAATCAGCCCCAGCATTTT. Variable domain in full (rest from reference TRBV19 and TRBJ1-5): DGGITQSPKYLFRKEGQNVTLSCEQNLNHDAMYWYRQDPGQGLRLIYYSQIVNDFQKGDIAEGYSVSREKKESFPLTVTSAQKNPTAFYLCASSIGTGGSNQPQHFGDGTRLSIL.

Points on this clonotype: Sequence at one end of the junction differs from germline and may be a read error. The rearrangement links TRBV4-2 to TRBJ1-5, with TRBD1 matching over 7 bases. Germline V CDR1 and CDR2: LGHNA, YNFKEQ. The CDR3 covers 12 residues. The CDR3 coding sequence is TGTGCCTGCAGCGGACAGGACCAGCCCCAGCATTTT. Translation gives CACSGQDQPQHF.

This clonotype was picked up a small number of times. The J gene is TRBJ2-2, the V gene TRBV20-1; 9 bases fit TRBD2. The CDR3 covers 13 residues. Germline trimming cut 6 bases from V and 7 bases from J; bases unmatched to any gene: 6. The germline CDR1 and CDR2 sequences are DFQATT and SNEGSKA (reference sequence). The CDR3: CSATSGRNGELFF. The CDR3 DNA reads as TGCAGTGCGACTAGCGGTCGGAACGGGGAGCTGTTTTTT.

The rearrangement joins TRBV20-1 to TRBJ2-7; TRBD2 matches 11 bases. V lost 5 bases, J lost 8 bases, and 11 bases stayed unmatched. Per the germline V gene, CDR1 is DFQATT and CDR2 is SNEGSKA (reference sequence). This CDR3 spans 14 amino acids. The CDR3 sequence: CSAPGLASGRKQYF. CDR3 nucleotides: TGCAGTGCTCCTGGACTAGCTAGCGGGAGGAAGCAGTACTTC.

The rearrangement uses TRBV7-2 and TRBJ2-1; 11 nucleotides match TRBD2. J gave up 4 bases and V 3 bases, and 5 bases lay outside the gene matches. CDR1 is SGHTA, CDR2 FQGNSA, per germline. The CDR3 consists of 16 residues. The CDR3 sequence is CASSLQTSGIYNEQFF. CDR3 in DNA: TGTGCCAGCAGCTTGCAGACTAGCGGGATATACAATGAGCAGTTCTTC.

This chain links TRBV28 with TRBJ1-2, with 7 bases aligning to TRBD1. J was trimmed by 5 bases and V by 10 bases; bases with no gene match: 7. The CDR3 loop spans 12 amino acids. Germline lookup yields CDR1 MDHEN and CDR2 SYDVKM. CDR3 in DNA: TGTGCCACCGAGGACAGGACTTATGGCTACACCTTC. Encoded protein: CATEDRTYGYTF.

This chain joins TRBV5-1 and TRBJ2-3, with D tentatively TRBD2 (6 bases). From germline, CDR1 is SGHRS and CDR2 YFSETQ. V was clipped by 7 bases and J by 3 bases, with 15 bases between them. The CDR3 extends over 14 amino acids. As DNA, the CDR3 is TGCGCCAGCTCCTCGGGAGTGGTTACAGATACGCAGTATTTT. It codes for CASSSGVVTDTQYF.

This CDR3 reads CSARDPGVEQFF. CDR3 in DNA: TGCAGTGCTAGAGATCCCGGAGTTGAGCAGTTCTTC. The rearrangement joins TRBV20-1 to TRBJ2-1; D remains ambiguous. Germline CDR1 reads DFQATT; CDR2 reads SNEGSKA (reference sequence). V gave up 0 bases and J gave up 9 bases, with 9 bases separating them. This CDR3 spans 12 amino acids.

The rearrangement uses TRBV7-2 and TRBJ2-3; D is uncertain. The germline gives CDR1 SGHTA, CDR2 FQGNSA. The length of the CDR3 is 13 residues. V lost 5 bases, J lost 3 bases, and 9 bases lay in between. The CDR3 loop reads CASSNRATDTQYF. The CDR3 DNA follows: TGTGCCAGCAGCAACCGAGCAACAGATACGCAGTATTTT.

The chain employs TRBV4-3 and TRBJ1-2; D is perhaps TRBD1 (5 bases). The CDR3 runs 16 residues. The V end lost 0 bases, the J end lost 6 bases, and 17 bases lay between the germline ends. The germline V gene encodes CDR1 LGHNA and CDR2 YSLEER. CDR3 in DNA: TGCGCCAGCAGCCAAGAACCCGGGGGGAGGAGGGATGGCTACACCTTC. This encodes CASSQEPGGRRDGYTF.

The rearrangement joins TRBV24-1 to TRBJ2-5; D assignment may be TRBD1 or TRBD2 (5 bases each). CDR1 is KGHDR, CDR2 SFDVKD, per germline. This CDR3 is built from 15 residues. The V gene lost 5 bases and the J gene lost 6 bases, with 18 bases spanning the gap. The CDR3 reads CATSAGLLEGQTQYF. The CDR3 nucleotides read TGTGCCACCAGTGCCGGACTCCTCGAGGGGCAGACCCAGTACTTC.

This clonotype has more than one count but fewer than ten. This chain uses TRBV4-1 with TRBJ2-1; 7 nucleotides agree with TRBD2. The V segment lost 6 bases and the J segment 6 bases; nucleotides outside the gene matches: 23. Germline loops: CDR1 MGHRA, CDR2 YSYEKL. The CDR3 contains 19 residues. The CDR3 sequence: CASRYSASGGVGMFNEQFF. CDR3 DNA: TGCGCCAGCAGGTACAGTGCTAGCGGAGGGGTAGGAATGTTCAATGAGCAGTTCTTC.

This rearrangement joins TRBV20-1 to TRBJ2-1, with 11 positions matching TRBD2. The V and J ends lost 2 bases and 4 bases, in that order; junction bases with no gene match: 4. Germline V lookup: CDR1 DFQATT, CDR2 SNEGSKA (reference sequence). The CDR3 consists of 15 residues. Here the CDR3 reads CSARRSGRDYNEQFF. The CDR3 region has the DNA TGCAGTGCTAGACGTAGCGGGAGGGATTACAATGAGCAGTTCTTC.

The chain links TRBV6-5 to TRBJ2-1, with 12 bases matching TRBD2. CDR1 MNHEY and CDR2 SVGAGI come from the germline V gene. The trim removed 4 bases at V and 5 bases at J, leaving 18 bases unmatched. CDR3 length: 20 residues. The CDR3 protein is CASSFHGLAGFSGGHNEQFF. In nucleotides, the CDR3 is TGTGCCAGCAGTTTCCATGGACTAGCGGGATTCTCTGGCGGCCACAATGAGCAGTTCTTC.

This clonotype was counted once. The rearrangement links TRBV21-1 to TRBJ1-1. TRBV21-1 is described as a pseudogene. CDR3 length: 14 residues. The DNA for the CDR3 is TGTGTCAGCAGCATCAGGAAGGGCCGTACTGAAGCTTTCTTT. It is translated as CVSSIRKGRTEAFF.

This sequence joins TRBV12-3 or TRBV12-4 and TRBJ2-4; maybe TRBD2 (6 bases). The J call is doubtful: the DNA matches TRBJ2-5 better. The CDR3 is 13 amino acids. The CDR3 sequence: CASGGSPQETQYF. The CDR3 DNA reads TGTGCCAGCGGAGGGTCACCGCAAGAGACCCAGTACTTC.

This chain links TRBV20-1 with TRBJ2-7; 10 positions agree with TRBD2. Trimming cost V 1 base and J 5 bases; bases outside gene matches: 11. Germline V lookup: CDR1 DFQATT, CDR2 SNEGSKA (reference sequence). This CDR3 spans 16 amino acids. CDR3 DNA: TGCAGTGCTAGAGGATCCTTAGCGGGAGGTATCCACGAGCAGTACTTC. Encoded protein: CSARGSLAGGIHEQYF.

The V gene is TRBV12-3 or TRBV12-4, the J gene TRBJ2-1, with unresolved D. The CDR3 extends over 13 amino acids. V shed 0 bases and J shed 6 bases, with 6 bases lying between them. The CDR3 sequence is CASSLAQFNEQFF. CDR3 DNA sequence: TGTGCCAGCAGTTTAGCGCAGTTCAATGAGCAGTTCTTC.

This clonotype has more than one count but fewer than ten. The CDR3 coding sequence is TGCGCCAGCAGCCCATCGGGGACTAGCGGGGTTAGCACAGATACGCAGTATTTT. Protein sequence: CASSPSGTSGVSTDTQYF. This chain joins TRBV4-1 and TRBJ2-3; 13 bases align to TRBD2. The length of the CDR3 is 18 residues. Trimming at V came to 4 bases and at J to 0 bases, leaving 7 bases not matched to a gene. CDR1 and CDR2 from the germline V gene are MGHRA and YSYEKL.

This clonotype has only a few counts. V gene TRBV5-6 combines with J gene TRBJ1-2, with D uncertain. The germline V gene encodes CDR1 SGHDT and CDR2 YYEEEE. The ends were cut back, 2 bases at V and 5 bases at J, with 10 bases in the middle. The CDR3 loop spans 13 amino acids. The CDR3 sequence is CASSFGVGYGYTF. The CDR3 DNA is TGTGCCAGCAGCTTTGGGGTCGGGTATGGCTACACCTTC.

This clonotype was recorded a few times. This sequence joins TRBV5-1 and TRBJ2-7, with a weak D call TRBD2 (6 bases). Per the germline V gene, CDR1 is SGHRS and CDR2 is YFSETQ. Trimming shortened V by 2 bases and J by 3 bases, and 9 bases separated the two germline ends. The CDR3 contains 13 residues. The CDR3 region has the DNA TGCGCCAGCAGCTTTTCGGGAGACTACGAGCAGTACTTC. Its protein product is CASSFSGDYEQYF. Complete variable domain (other parts from reference TRBV5-1 and TRBJ2-7): KAGVTQTPRYLIKTRGQQVTLSCSPISGHRSVSWYQQTPGQGLQFLFEYFSETQRNKGNFPGRFSGRQFSNSRSEMNVSTLELGDSALYLCASSFSGDYEQYFGPGTRLTVT.

This chain links TRBV29-1 with TRBJ2-4, with 9 bases lining up with TRBD1. Germline V gives CDR1 SQVTM, CDR2 ANQGSEA. This CDR3 contains 14 residues. With V trimmed by 0 bases and J by 16 bases, 13 bases remained unmatched. The CDR3 nucleotides are TGCAGCGTTGAAGAGGGACAGGGTACGGAGACCCACTACTTC. This gives the protein CSVEEGQGTETHYF.

This clonotype was picked up a small number of times. The rearrangement joins TRBV5-1 to TRBJ2-5; 11 bases are shared with TRBD2. Unmatched junction bases numbered 22, after V lost 6 bases and J lost 9 bases. From germline, CDR1 is SGHRS and CDR2 YFSETQ. This CDR3 spans 18 amino acids. The CDR3 DNA reads TGCGCCAGCACTAACCCGGGACTAGCGGATATTACCAAGGGGGCCCAGTACTTC. Translated, it gives CASTNPGLADITKGAQYF. The full variable domain, with the rest looked up from reference TRBV5-1 and TRBJ2-5, is KAGVTQTPRYLIKTRGQQVTLSCSPISGHRSVSWYQQTPGQGLQFLFEYFSETQRNKGNFPGRFSGRQFSNSRSEMNVSTLELGDSALYLCASTNPGLADITKGAQYFGPGTRLLVL.